A single sample gave rise to the 18 T cell receptor beta chains below, sequenced in a study of blood T cell repertoires in COVID-19. TCRdb's copy holds only in-frame clones and misses some; the assay was immunoSEQ multiplex PCR. The sample carries around 210,000 clones, around three quarters recorded once. Sequenced sample: peripheral blood. These receptors all come from a woman in her 70s with acute or convalescent COVID-19.

This rearrangement joins TRBV28 to TRBJ2-3, with 9 bases matching TRBD2. The CDR3 has 15 amino acids. Trimming removed 2 bases from V and 2 bases from J; junction bases left unmatched: 2. Germline V CDR1 and CDR2: MDHEN, SYDVKM. This CDR3 reads CASSLLAGTTDTQYF. CDR3 nucleotides: TGTGCCAGCAGTTTACTAGCGGGGACCACAGATACGCAGTATTTT.

This clone was counted once. The chain has TRBV5-5 and TRBJ1-6, with 10 nucleotides matching TRBD1. The CDR3 has 15 amino acids. Looked up from germline, CDR1 is SGHKS and CDR2 is YYEKEE (reference sequence). Trimming cost V 3 bases and J 5 bases; bases outside gene matches: 2. CDR3 bases: TGTGCCAGCAGCTGGGGGACAGGGGATAATTCACCCCTCCACTTT. The encoded protein is CASSWGTGDNSPLHF.

V and J are TRBV11-2 and TRBJ1-1; D might be TRBD1 (6 bases). The CDR3 contains 14 residues. Germline lookup yields CDR1 SGHAT and CDR2 FQNNGV. The V end was cut by 5 bases, the J end by 3 bases, with 13 bases between. In nucleotides, the CDR3 is TGTGCCAGCAGCCCCGGACAGTACTACACTGAAGCTTTCTTT. Amino acid sequence: CASSPGQYYTEAFF.

This sequence joins TRBV19 and TRBJ1-2; D is undetermined. There are 12 residues in the CDR3. Trimming took off 7 bases at V and 6 bases at J, with 12 bases between the two ends. The germline V gene has CDR1 LNHDA and CDR2 SQIVND (reference sequence). The CDR3 protein is CASTSRLDGYTF. DNA of the CDR3: TGTGCCAGTACCTCCCGGTTGGATGGCTACACCTTC.

V usage is TRBV6-5 and J usage is TRBJ2-7; D perhaps matches TRBD1 (6 bases). V was clipped by 7 bases and J by 1 base, with 14 bases between them. CDR3 length: 14 amino acids. The germline V gene has CDR1 MNHEY and CDR2 SVGAGI. The CDR3 bases are TGTGCCAGCATTACCAGGGGTGAGTCCTACGAGCAGTACTTC. Translating gives CASITRGESYEQYF.

The chain links TRBV19 to TRBJ1-1; 10 bases fit TRBD1. The V gene's germline CDR1 is LNHDA and CDR2 SQIVND (reference sequence). The CDR3 extends over 14 amino acids. V was clipped by 5 bases and J by 1 base; unmatched bases: 1. The CDR3 DNA follows: TGTGCCAGTAGTGGGGACAGGGGGAACACTGAAGCTTTCTTT. Amino acids: CASSGDRGNTEAFF.

The rearrangement links TRBV12-3 or TRBV12-4 to TRBJ2-3; D uncertain. The CDR3 contains 12 residues. V dropped 3 bases and J dropped 6 bases, with 7 bases sitting between them. Here the CDR3 reads CASSFIEDTQYF. The CDR3 DNA is TGTGCCAGCAGTTTTATCGAGGATACGCAGTATTTT.

This sequence joins TRBV2 and TRBJ2-3; 8 bases are a match to TRBD2. CDR3 length: 16 amino acids. The J segment lost 0 bases and the V segment lost 8 bases, leaving 10 bases of the junction unmatched. Per germline, CDR1 SNHLY and CDR2 FYNNEI. For the CDR3, the DNA is TGTGCCAGCGGCGCCGCTAGCGGGTATAGCACAGATACGCAGTATTTT. This gives the protein CASGAASGYSTDTQYF.

This chain links TRBV3-1 (or the pseudogene TRBV3-2) with TRBJ2-2, with 11 bases matching TRBD1. CDR1 is LGHDT and CDR2 is YNNKEL in the germline V gene (reference sequence). Trimming removed 2 bases from V and 6 bases from J; junction bases left unmatched: 5. The CDR3 contains 16 residues. CDR3 residues: CASSQRTGGWSGELFF. In DNA form, the CDR3 reads TGTGCCAGCAGCCAAAGGACAGGGGGCTGGTCCGGGGAGCTGTTTTTT.

The V gene is TRBV18, the J gene TRBJ1-5; D remains unclear. There are 14 residues in the CDR3. Trimming stripped 3 bases from V and 0 bases from J, with 6 bases between. Germline V gene data show CDR1 as KGHSH and CDR2 as LQKENI. CDR3 in amino acids: CASSPEISNQPQHF. CDR3 bases: TGTGCCAGCTCACCCGAGATTAGCAATCAGCCCCAGCATTTT.

This clone has more than one count but fewer than ten. In the same sample, other DNA sequences code for this CDR3. The chain links TRBV5-1 to TRBJ2-1; TRBD2 aligns across 12 bases. V dropped 3 bases and J dropped 7; count of bases not matched to a gene: 2. Germline loops: CDR1 SGHRS, CDR2 YFSETQ. CDR3 length: 14 amino acids. The CDR3 loop is CASSSGTSGNEQFF. The CDR3 bases are TGCGCCAGCAGCTCCGGGACTAGCGGGAATGAGCAGTTCTTC.

The V call is TRBV4-2, the J call TRBJ1-4; the match to TRBD1 covers 7 bases. CDR1 LGHNA and CDR2 YNFKEQ come from the germline V gene. With 4 bases clipped from V and 4 bases from J, the junction kept 3 bases outside the gene matches. CDR3 length equals 14 residues. The CDR3: CASSPRTGNEKLFF. CDR3 bases: TGTGCCAGCAGCCCACGGACAGGTAATGAAAAACTGTTTTTT.

The rearrangement joins TRBV6-6 to TRBJ1-1; TRBD1 might be the D (5 bases). V was clipped by 5 bases and J by 1 base, with 8 bases between them. The length of the CDR3 is 13 residues. The germline V gene encodes CDR1 MNHNY and CDR2 SVGAGI (reference sequence). The DNA of the CDR3 is TGTGCCAGCAGTATCCAGGGGAACACTGAAGCTTTCTTT. Amino acids: CASSIQGNTEAFF.

This chain connects TRBV28 to TRBJ2-5; no reliable D call. This CDR3 contains 14 residues. V gave up 4 bases and J gave up 5 bases, with 14 bases separating them. CDR1 MDHEN and CDR2 SYDVKM come from the germline V gene. Written as DNA, the CDR3 is TGTGCCAGCAGTTCCTGGGCCCTCTCCGAGACCCAGTACTTC. It encodes CASSSWALSETQYF.

The V and J genes are TRBV19 and TRBJ1-4; TRBD1 might be the D (5 bases). CDR1 is LNHDA, CDR2 SQIVND, per germline (reference sequence). This CDR3 comprises 17 residues. V dropped 3 bases and J dropped 3 bases, with 17 bases sitting between them. The CDR3 spells CASSILAGLEANEKLFF. The CDR3 DNA follows: TGTGCCAGTAGTATCTTGGCAGGGTTAGAGGCTAATGAAAAACTGTTTTTT.

Here the CDR3 reads CASSELPGLAVREQYF. CDR3 in DNA: TGTGCCAGCAGCGAATTGCCGGGACTAGCGGTTCGCGAGCAGTACTTC. The rearrangement links TRBV11-2 to TRBJ2-7; 11 nucleotides line up with TRBD2. The CDR3 has 16 amino acids. The germline V gene has CDR1 SGHAT and CDR2 FQNNGV. Losses at the gene ends were 5 bases for V and 6 bases for J; bases not matched to a gene: 12. Full variable domain (outside the CDR3, taken from reference TRBV11-2 and TRBJ2-7): EAGVAQSPRYKIIEKRQSVAFWCNPISGHATLYWYQQILGQGPKLLIQFQNNGVVDDSQLPKDRFSAERLKGVDSTLKIQPAKLEDSAVYLCASSELPGLAVREQYFGPGTRLTVT.

The chain joins TRBV2 to TRBJ1-4; 12 bases align to TRBD1. V dropped 2 bases and J dropped 8; count of bases not matched to a gene: 3. Germline V CDR1 and CDR2: SNHLY, FYNNEI. The CDR3 contains 15 residues. The CDR3 region has the DNA TGTGCCAGCAGTGAATGGGGGACAGGGGGCGAAAAACTGTTTTTT. Amino acids: CASSEWGTGGEKLFF.

V usage is TRBV10-3 and J usage is TRBJ2-2; perhaps TRBD1 as D (6 bases). The CDR3 is 15 amino acids. In germline, CDR1 is ENHRY, CDR2 SYGVKD. Trimming removed 3 bases at V and 7 bases at J, with 15 bases between. In DNA, the CDR3 is TGTGCCATCAGTGATTACAGGGATGGGAACGGGGAGCTGTTTTTT. It codes for CAISDYRDGNGELFF.